The T cell receptor beta chain under discussion was sequenced for a study of T cells in tuberculosis. Sorting used thawed, overnight-rested PBMC stained with anti-CD3, a viability dye and GMM-loaded CD1B tetramer. CD1B tetramers were loaded with Rhodococcus equi-derived C32 glucose monomycolate. About 100,000 tetramer-negative cells were sorted from each donor. Sequencing used immunoSEQ multiplex PCR; TCRdb keeps in-frame clones, though not all of them. The sample has 70,000 to 95,000 clones, approximately 91% seen once. The TCR comes from an adult woman with latent tuberculosis. Material for sequencing was CD1b-GMM tetramer-negative cells sorted from PBMCs.

CDR3 nucleotide sequence: TGTGCCAGCAGCCGGCGGGGGGCGAGCCCCAATCAGCCCCAGCATTTT. Translated: CASSRRGASPNQPQHF. The chain recombines TRBV13 with TRBJ1-5; D perhaps matches TRBD1 (6 bases). The CDR3 is made up of 16 amino acids. In germline, CDR1 is PRHDT, CDR2 FYEKMQ (reference sequence). V shed 5 bases and J shed 3 bases, with 17 bases lying between them.